What follows are 26 T cell receptor beta chains derived from one specimen sequenced in a study of breast tumors, draining lymph nodes, adjacent tissues. In TCRdb, the multiplex PCR reads were re-called with MiXCR into one record per CDR3 protein. This table holds 250,000 or so distinct CDR3 sequences, 30% to 35% found once. Breast cancer patients provided tissue from their axillary draining lymph nodes. The material sequenced was axillary lymph node tissue. These receptor sequences come from a female donor with breast cancer. Some clones in this sample may be carry-over from other donors' samples.

There are a few counts of this clonotype. The chain is built from TRBV13 and TRBJ1-1; no reliable D call. The germline V gene has CDR1 PRHDT and CDR2 FYEKMQ (reference sequence). CDR3 length: 15 amino acids. Trimming took off 5 bases at V and 1 base at J, with 14 bases between the two ends. The CDR3 is CASSGRTDENTEAFF. CDR3 bases: TGTGCCAGCAGCGGACGGACGGATGAGAACACTGAAGCTTTCTTT.

This clonotype was counted many times. This chain connects TRBV9 to TRBJ1-2; the D is unclear. V gave up 0 bases and J gave up 3 bases, with 18 bases separating them. The CDR3 consists of 17 residues. From germline, CDR1 is SGDLS and CDR2 YYNGEE. DNA of the CDR3: TGTGCCAGCAGCGTAGATGGCGCACCCCAAAGGGACTATGGCTACACCTTC. Residues: CASSVDGAPQRDYGYTF.

This chain links TRBV30 with TRBJ1-5, with D possibly matching TRBD1 (6 bases). Germline lookup yields CDR1 GTSNPN and CDR2 SVGIG (reference sequence). This CDR3 has 13 residues. Trimming shortened V by 3 bases and J by 4 bases, and 10 bases separated the two germline ends. This CDR3 is CAWSRQENQPQHF. The CDR3 DNA is TGTGCCTGGAGCAGACAGGAGAATCAGCCCCAGCATTTT.

This clonotype was seen repeatedly, ten times or more. The V and J genes are TRBV7-6 and TRBJ2-7; 8 bases are a match to TRBD1. V lost 2 bases and J lost 6; bases outside the gene matches: 9. CDR3 length: 15 amino acids. In germline, CDR1 is SGHVS, CDR2 FNYEAQ. In DNA form, the CDR3 reads TGTGCCAGCAGCTTACGGGCAACAGGGGGAGTCGAGCAGTACTTC. Amino acids: CASSLRATGGVEQYF.

This chain connects TRBV30 to TRBJ2-3; 11 positions agree with TRBD2. The V gene end was trimmed by 0 bases and the J gene end by 2 bases; junction bases not matched to a gene: 4. CDR3 size: 16 residues. The germline V gene encodes CDR1 GTSNPN and CDR2 SVGIG (reference sequence). Here the CDR3 reads CAWSVGTSGLTDTQYF. For the CDR3, the DNA is TGTGCCTGGAGTGTAGGGACTAGCGGACTCACAGATACGCAGTATTTT.

This clonotype was recorded many times. This rearrangement joins TRBV4-3 to TRBJ2-7, with TRBD1 matching over 8 bases. The J segment lost 1 base and the V segment lost 4 bases, leaving 6 bases of the junction unmatched. This CDR3 has 15 residues. Germline CDR1 is LGHNA and CDR2 is YSLEER. DNA of the CDR3: TGCGCCAGCAGCCTTCGACAGGGGATATCCTACGAGCAGTACTTC. Translated: CASSLRQGISYEQYF.

The rearrangement links TRBV29-1 to TRBJ2-3, with D unresolved. The V and J ends lost 7 bases and 0 bases respectively, with 2 bases between them. CDR1 is SQVTM, CDR2 ANQGSEA, per germline. This CDR3 spans 10 amino acids. CDR3 sequence (DNA): TGCAGCGGGAGCACAGATACGCAGTATTTT. Its translation is CSGSTDTQYF.

This clonotype was observed at least ten times. V usage is TRBV12-3 or TRBV12-4 and J usage is TRBJ2-2; TRBD2 aligns across 9 bases. This CDR3 comprises 15 residues. The V segment lost 1 base and the J segment 5 bases; nucleotides outside the gene matches: 2. The CDR3 DNA reads TGTGCCAGCAGTTTAGGTAGCGGGAGTACCGGGGAGCTGTTTTTT. This translates into CASSLGSGSTGELFF.

This clonotype was picked up a small number of times. An end of the junction differs from the germline gene, which may be a read error. The genes are TRBV7-8 and TRBJ2-3, with TRBD2 matching over 14 bases. The V gene's germline CDR1 is SGHVS and CDR2 FQNEAQ. This CDR3 is built from 17 residues. The CDR3 region is CASSPPGTSGSTDTQYF. The CDR3 DNA sequence: TGTGCCAGCTCACCACCCGGGACTAGCGGGAGCACGGATACGCAGTATTTT.

This clonotype was observed many times. The chain is built from TRBV5-1 and TRBJ1-5; D uncertain. CDR3 length: 15 amino acids. The V end lost 0 bases, the J end lost 3 bases, and 10 bases lay between the germline ends. The germline V gene encodes CDR1 SGHRS and CDR2 YFSETQ. The CDR3 protein is CASSLGGDLNQPQHF. The CDR3 DNA is TGCGCCAGCAGCTTGGGGGGTGATCTCAATCAGCCCCAGCATTTT.

This clonotype turned up a few times. The chain links TRBV5-1 to TRBJ2-5; 9 positions agree with TRBD1. The CDR3 has 14 amino acids. CDR1 is SGHRS, CDR2 YFSETQ, per germline. V lost 4 bases to trimming and J lost 3 bases; unmatched junction nucleotides: 4. The CDR3 spells CASSGGTGKETQYF. Here the CDR3 DNA reads TGCGCCAGCAGCGGCGGGACAGGGAAAGAGACCCAGTACTTC.

The chain combines TRBV29-1 with TRBJ1-4; unclear D gene. The germline V gene has CDR1 SQVTM and CDR2 ANQGSEA. The CDR3 totals 14 residues. Trimming removed 0 bases at V and 0 bases at J, with 5 bases between. The CDR3 DNA follows: TGCAGCGTTGAAGATGGGCCAACTAATGAAAAACTGTTTTTT. Amino acid sequence: CSVEDGPTNEKLFF.

This clonotype was found many times. CDR3 loop: CSARDVVDADQPQHF. In nucleotides, the CDR3 is TGCAGTGCTAGAGACGTTGTTGACGCAGATCAGCCCCAGCATTTT. The V and J genes are TRBV20-1 and TRBJ1-5; D remains ambiguous. With 0 bases removed from V and 5 bases from J, the gap between germline ends came to 14 bases. Germline V CDR1 and CDR2: DFQATT, SNEGSKA (reference sequence). The CDR3 extends over 15 amino acids.

This clonotype was counted a single time. The chain joins TRBV20-1 to TRBJ2-5; TRBD2 matches at 11 bases. Trimming at V came to 6 bases and at J to 5 bases, leaving 11 bases not matched to a gene. In germline, CDR1 is DFQATT, CDR2 SNEGSKA (reference sequence). The CDR3 is 15 amino acids. The CDR3 loop is CSARSGRAFGETQYF. CDR3 DNA: TGCAGTGCCCGTAGCGGGAGGGCCTTCGGGGAGACCCAGTACTTC.

This clonotype was observed at least ten times. The rearrangement joins TRBV7-9 to TRBJ2-7; no definite D call. Germline CDR1 reads SEHNR; CDR2 reads FQNEAQ (reference sequence). Between the trimmed V and J ends, which lost 0 bases and 5 bases, there was a span of 8 bases. This CDR3 has 13 residues. Here the CDR3 reads CASSLAYVDEQYF. As DNA, the CDR3 is TGTGCCAGCAGCTTAGCGTATGTAGACGAGCAGTACTTC.

A remark on this clonotype: It may be a read error: a sequence one base away is much more abundant. CDR3 DNA sequence: TGTGCCAACAGCGTAGCTATGGGTACTAGCGGGAGGGCCGGGAATGAGCAGTTCTTC. Its translation is CANSVAMGTSGRAGNEQFF. The genes are TRBV9 and TRBJ2-1; 13 nucleotides agree with TRBD2. The CDR3 totals 19 residues. The V gene's germline CDR1 is SGDLS and CDR2 YYNGEE.

The rearrangement links TRBV6-4 to TRBJ1-4; 9 bases map to TRBD1. Germline-derived CDR1 and CDR2 are MRHNA and SNTAGT. The J segment lost 7 bases and the V segment lost 8 bases, leaving 5 bases of the junction unmatched. This CDR3 is built from 13 residues. CDR3 coding DNA: TGTGCCAGCGAACCGGGACAGGGTGAAAAACTGTTTTTT. Translation: CASEPGQGEKLFF.

V gene TRBV6-4 combines with J gene TRBJ2-7, with D possibly being TRBD2 (6 bases). The CDR3 runs to 16 residues. V was shortened by 5 bases and J by 5 bases, with 22 bases between the two germline ends. CDR1 is MRHNA and CDR2 is SNTAGT in the germline V gene. The chain's CDR3 is CASSRGMGFLLNEQYF. As DNA, the CDR3 is TGTGCCAGCAGTCGGGGGATGGGCTTCTTACTAAACGAGCAGTACTTC.

There are a few counts of this clonotype. A much larger clone is a single base away; this may be a read error. The chain recombines TRBV20-1 with TRBJ1-2; no definite D call. This CDR3 has 12 residues. The V end was cut by 3 bases, the J end by 3 bases, with 8 bases between. Germline assignment: CDR1 DFQATT and CDR2 SNEGSKA (reference sequence). The CDR3 loop is CSASPGDYGYTF. The CDR3, as DNA: TGCAGTGCTAGCCCCGGCGACTATGGCTACACCTTC.

Concerning this clonotype: This sequence may be a read error, since a much larger clone differs from it by one base. The chain joins TRBV4-1 to TRBJ2-1; possibly TRBD2 for D (6 bases). The germline V and J ends were trimmed by 5 bases and 12 bases, with 14 bases remaining between them. From germline, CDR1 is MGHRA and CDR2 YSYEKL. The CDR3 is 12 residues long. The CDR3 nucleotides read TGCGCCAGCAGCGGCGGGACCCATGGGCAGTTCTTC. Amino acids: CASSGGTHGQFF.

With regard to this clonotype: This may stem from a read error, because a much larger clone lies one nucleotide away. The J gene is TRBJ2-7, the V gene TRBV6-5, with TRBD2 identical over 10 bases. The germline gives CDR1 MNHEY, CDR2 SVGAGI. Unmatched junction bases numbered 7, after V lost 1 base and J lost 7 bases. This CDR3 is 15 amino acids long. CDR3 in DNA: TGTGCCAGCAGTTACTTGATCCTAGCGGGAGTGGAGCAGTACTTC. Residues: CASSYLILAGVEQYF.

This clonotype was counted ten times or more. The chain combines TRBV20-1 with TRBJ1-4; possible D gene TRBD1, 5 bases. There are 13 residues in the CDR3. CDR1 DFQATT and CDR2 SNEGSKA come from the germline V gene (reference sequence). Trimming removed 5 bases at V and 3 bases at J, with 10 bases between. CDR3 nucleotide sequence: TGCAGTGCTTCGGGGGAGGCTAATGAAAAACTGTTTTTT. Its translation is CSASGEANEKLFF.

The chain has TRBV10-1 and TRBJ1-1, with a weak D call TRBD1 (6 bases). The CDR3 consists of 14 residues. CDR1 is WNHNN and CDR2 is SYGVQD in the germline V gene (reference sequence). Trimming shortened V by 2 bases and J by 6 bases, and 13 bases separated the two germline ends. DNA of the CDR3: TGCGCCAGCAGTGAGCAACAGGGCTTCGCTGAAGCTTTCTTT. It yields the protein CASSEQQGFAEAFF.

Points on this clonotype: Given the absence of the conserved phenylalanine or tryptophan at the CDR3 end, a read error is likely. CDR3: CASSLAPLLTGELFL. As DNA, the CDR3 is TGCGCCAGCAGTTTAGCCCCCCTACTAACCGGGGAGCTGTTTCTT. This rearrangement joins TRBV12-3 or TRBV12-4 to TRBJ2-2, with D unresolved. The CDR3 is 15 amino acids.

The genes are TRBV6-6 and TRBJ1-5; perhaps TRBD1 as D (5 bases). The V gene lost 5 bases and the J gene lost 6 bases, with 14 bases spanning the gap. The CDR3 is 14 amino acids. The germline CDR1 and CDR2 sequences are MNHNY and SVGAGI (reference sequence). The CDR3 reads CASSRGGETQPQHF. CDR3 sequence (DNA): TGTGCCAGCAGTCGCGGGGGGGAGACTCAGCCCCAGCATTTT.

As for this clonotype: One end of the junction does not line up with germline, which may come from a read error. CDR3 sequence: CASSLSGAYTGTQYF. The CDR3 coding sequence is TGTGCCAGCAGTTTGTCGGGAGCCTACACAGGTACGCAGTATTTT. The genes are TRBV27 and TRBJ2-3; a weak D match, TRBD2 (6 bases). CDR3 length equals 15 residues. Germline V gene sequence: CDR1 MNHEY, CDR2 SMNVEV (reference sequence).